This paragraph covers one T cell receptor (beta chain) sequence. Its antigen remains unidentified. This specimen belongs to a study of cytomegalovirus exposure and HLA in healthy donors. For the study at large: Approximately 200 million T cells yielded around 120 million unique TCR beta sequences in earlier analysis. Study outcomes and limitations: In the analysis, some V segments, TRBV6-2 and TRBV6-3 included, were excluded as indistinguishable. Later analysis identified 16,951 TCR beta sequences associated with HLA alleles, using a false discovery rate threshold of 0.05.

This CDR3 has 15 amino acids. The germline CDR1 and CDR2 sequences are MGHDK and SYGVNS. V was clipped by 4 bases and J by 5 bases, with 17 bases between them. Amplification used 60 Vbeta primers and 13 Jbeta primers. Only in-frame clones appear in the TCRdb table, and some are missing; sequencing was by immunoSEQ multiplex PCR. The table records about 160,000 clones, 76% of them present only once. Though probably carrying unrecorded immune exposures, donors were nominally healthy at sampling. This clonotype was sampled from a man aged 55 to 70 in good health and CMV-seronegative. The sequenced sample was PBMCs. The rearrangement links TRBV25-1 to TRBJ2-5, with D perhaps matching TRBD2 (7 bases). CDR3 amino acids: CASSAGGQGFETQYF. CDR3 nucleotide sequence: TGTGCCAGCAGTGCCGGGGGGCAGGGGTTTGAGACCCAGTACTTC.